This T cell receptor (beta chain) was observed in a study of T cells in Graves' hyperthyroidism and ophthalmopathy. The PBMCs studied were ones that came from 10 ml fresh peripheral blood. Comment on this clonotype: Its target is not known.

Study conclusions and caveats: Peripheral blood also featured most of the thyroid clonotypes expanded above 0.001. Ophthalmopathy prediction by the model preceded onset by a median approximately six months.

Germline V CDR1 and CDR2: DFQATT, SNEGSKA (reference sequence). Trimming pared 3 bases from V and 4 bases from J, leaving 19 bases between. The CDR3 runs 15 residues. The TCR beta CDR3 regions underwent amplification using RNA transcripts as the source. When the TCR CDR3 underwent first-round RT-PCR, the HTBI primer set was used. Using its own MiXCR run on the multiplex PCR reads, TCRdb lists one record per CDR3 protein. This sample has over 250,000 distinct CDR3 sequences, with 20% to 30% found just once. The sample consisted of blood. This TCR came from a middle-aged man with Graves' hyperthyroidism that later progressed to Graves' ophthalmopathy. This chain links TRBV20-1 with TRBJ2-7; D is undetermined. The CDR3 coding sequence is TGCAGTGCTAGGAGTTACGGCAGCCAGTGGTACGAGCAGTACTTC. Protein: CSARSYGSQWYEQYF.